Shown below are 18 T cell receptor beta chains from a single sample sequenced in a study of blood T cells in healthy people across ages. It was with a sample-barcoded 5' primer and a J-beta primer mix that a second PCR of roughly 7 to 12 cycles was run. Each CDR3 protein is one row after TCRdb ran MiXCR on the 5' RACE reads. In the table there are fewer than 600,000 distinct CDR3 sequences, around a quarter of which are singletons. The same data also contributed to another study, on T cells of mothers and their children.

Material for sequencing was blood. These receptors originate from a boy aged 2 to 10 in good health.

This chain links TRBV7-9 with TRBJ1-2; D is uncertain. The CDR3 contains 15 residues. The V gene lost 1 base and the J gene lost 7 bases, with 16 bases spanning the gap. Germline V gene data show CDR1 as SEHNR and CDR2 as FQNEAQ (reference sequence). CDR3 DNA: TGTGCCAGCAGCTTAGGGCCCTTCATCCCACTTGGCTACACCTTC. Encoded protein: CASSLGPFIPLGYTF.

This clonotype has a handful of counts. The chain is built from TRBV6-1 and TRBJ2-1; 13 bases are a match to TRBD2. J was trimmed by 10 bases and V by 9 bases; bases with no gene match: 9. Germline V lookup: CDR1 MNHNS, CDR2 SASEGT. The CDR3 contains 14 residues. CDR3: CASGGLAGPVEQFF. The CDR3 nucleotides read TGTGCCAGTGGGGGACTAGCGGGGCCGGTCGAGCAGTTCTTC.

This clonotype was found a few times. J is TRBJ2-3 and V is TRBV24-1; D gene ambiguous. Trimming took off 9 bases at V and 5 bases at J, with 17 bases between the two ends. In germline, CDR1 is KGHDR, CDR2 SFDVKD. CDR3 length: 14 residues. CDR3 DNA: TGTGCCACCGCGGATGGGTCAAGTGGAGATACGCAGTATTTT. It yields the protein CATADGSSGDTQYF.

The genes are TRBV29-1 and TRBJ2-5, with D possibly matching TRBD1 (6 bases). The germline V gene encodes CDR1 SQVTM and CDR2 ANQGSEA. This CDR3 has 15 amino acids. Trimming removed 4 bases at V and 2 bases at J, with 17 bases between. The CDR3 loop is CSVGLTGHGQETQYF. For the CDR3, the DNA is TGCAGCGTTGGCCTCACGGGACACGGGCAAGAGACCCAGTACTTC.

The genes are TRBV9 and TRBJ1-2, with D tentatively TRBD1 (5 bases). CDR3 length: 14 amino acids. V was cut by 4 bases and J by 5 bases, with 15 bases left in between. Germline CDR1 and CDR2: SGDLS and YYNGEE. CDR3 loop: CASSPGDGVYGYTF. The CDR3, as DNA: TGTGCCAGCAGCCCCGGGGACGGAGTATATGGCTACACCTTC.

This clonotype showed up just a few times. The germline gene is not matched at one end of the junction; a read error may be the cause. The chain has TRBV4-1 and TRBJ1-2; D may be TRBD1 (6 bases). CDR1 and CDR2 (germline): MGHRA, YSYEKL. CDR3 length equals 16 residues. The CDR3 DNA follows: TGCGCCAGCAGCCAAGATCCGGGGGGCTACGTCTATGGCTACGCCTTC. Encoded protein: CASSQDPGGYVYGYAF.

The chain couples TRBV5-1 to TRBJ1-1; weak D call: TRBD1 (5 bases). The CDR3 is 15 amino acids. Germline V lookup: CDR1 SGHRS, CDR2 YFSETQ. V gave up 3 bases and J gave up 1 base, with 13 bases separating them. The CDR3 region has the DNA TGCGCCAGCAGCTCAGAGAGGGGTCGGAACACTGAAGCTTTCTTT. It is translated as CASSSERGRNTEAFF.

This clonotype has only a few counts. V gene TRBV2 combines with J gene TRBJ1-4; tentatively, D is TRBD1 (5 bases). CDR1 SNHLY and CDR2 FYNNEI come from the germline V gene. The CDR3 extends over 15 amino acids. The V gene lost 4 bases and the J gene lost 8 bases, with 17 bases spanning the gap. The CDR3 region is CASSGGTGSFEKLFF. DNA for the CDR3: TGTGCCAGCAGTGGGGGGACCGGGAGCTTCGAAAAACTGTTTTTT.

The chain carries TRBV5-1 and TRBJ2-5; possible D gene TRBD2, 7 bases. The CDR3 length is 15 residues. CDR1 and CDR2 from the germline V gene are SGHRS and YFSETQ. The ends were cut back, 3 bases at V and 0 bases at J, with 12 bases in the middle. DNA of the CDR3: TGCGCCAGCAGCTCTCAAGGGGGGGACCAAGAGACCCAGTACTTC. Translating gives CASSSQGGDQETQYF.

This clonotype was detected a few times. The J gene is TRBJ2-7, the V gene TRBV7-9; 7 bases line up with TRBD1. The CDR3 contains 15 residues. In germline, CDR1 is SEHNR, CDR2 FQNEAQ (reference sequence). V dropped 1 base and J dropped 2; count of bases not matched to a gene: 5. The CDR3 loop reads CASSLGSGGPYEQYF. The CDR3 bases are TGTGCCAGCAGCTTAGGGTCAGGGGGACCCTACGAGCAGTACTTC.

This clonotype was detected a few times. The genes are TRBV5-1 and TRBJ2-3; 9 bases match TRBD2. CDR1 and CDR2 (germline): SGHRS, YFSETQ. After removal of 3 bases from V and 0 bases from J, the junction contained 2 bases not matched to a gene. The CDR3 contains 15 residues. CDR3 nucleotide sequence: TGCGCCAGCAGCTCCGGGACTAGCAGCACAGATACGCAGTATTTT. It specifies CASSSGTSSTDTQYF.

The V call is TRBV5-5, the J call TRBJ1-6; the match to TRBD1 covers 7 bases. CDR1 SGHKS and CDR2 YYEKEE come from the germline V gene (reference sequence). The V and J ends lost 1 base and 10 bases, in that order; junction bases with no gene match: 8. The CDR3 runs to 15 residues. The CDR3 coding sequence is TGTGCCAGCAGCTTGTATACAGGGGATGGGTCACCCCTCCACTTT. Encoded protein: CASSLYTGDGSPLHF.

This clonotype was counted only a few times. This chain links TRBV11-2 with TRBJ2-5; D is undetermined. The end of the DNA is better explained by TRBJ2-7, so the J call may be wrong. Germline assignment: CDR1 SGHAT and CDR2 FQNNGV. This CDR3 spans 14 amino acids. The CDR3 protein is CASSLSTRTYEQYF. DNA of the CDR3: TGTGCCAGCAGCTTATCCACGAGAACCTACGAGCAGTACTTC.

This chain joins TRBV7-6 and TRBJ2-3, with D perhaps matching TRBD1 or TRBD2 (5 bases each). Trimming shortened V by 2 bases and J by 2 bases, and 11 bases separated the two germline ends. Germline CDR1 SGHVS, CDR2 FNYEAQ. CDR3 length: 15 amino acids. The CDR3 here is CASSLIGGPTDTQYF. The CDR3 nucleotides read TGTGCCAGCAGCTTAATTGGGGGACCCACAGATACGCAGTATTTT.

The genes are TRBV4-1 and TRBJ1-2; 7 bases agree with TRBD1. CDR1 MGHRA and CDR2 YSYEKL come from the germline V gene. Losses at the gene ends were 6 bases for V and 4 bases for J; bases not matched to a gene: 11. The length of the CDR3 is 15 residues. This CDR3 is CASRRPETGAYGYTF. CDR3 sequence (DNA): TGCGCCAGCAGACGTCCCGAAACAGGGGCCTATGGCTACACCTTC.

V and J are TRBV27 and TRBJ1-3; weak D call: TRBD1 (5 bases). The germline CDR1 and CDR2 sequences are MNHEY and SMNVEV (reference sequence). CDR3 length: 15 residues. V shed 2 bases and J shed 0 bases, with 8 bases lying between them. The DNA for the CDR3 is TGTGCCAGCAGTTTAAGAGGGGTCTCTGGAAACACCATATATTTT. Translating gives CASSLRGVSGNTIYF.

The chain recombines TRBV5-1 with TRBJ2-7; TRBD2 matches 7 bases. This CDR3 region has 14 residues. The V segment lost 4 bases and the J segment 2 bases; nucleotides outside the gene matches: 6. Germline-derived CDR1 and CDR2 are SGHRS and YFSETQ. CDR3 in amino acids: CASSRLAAPYEQYF. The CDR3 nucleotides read TGCGCCAGCAGCCGGCTAGCGGCACCCTACGAGCAGTACTTC.

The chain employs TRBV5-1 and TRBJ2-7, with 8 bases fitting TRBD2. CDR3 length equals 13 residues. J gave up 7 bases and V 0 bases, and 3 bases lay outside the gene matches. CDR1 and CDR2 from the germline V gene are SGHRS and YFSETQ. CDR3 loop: CASSLGIAGEQYF. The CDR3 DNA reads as TGCGCCAGCAGCTTGGGGATAGCGGGAGAGCAGTACTTC.